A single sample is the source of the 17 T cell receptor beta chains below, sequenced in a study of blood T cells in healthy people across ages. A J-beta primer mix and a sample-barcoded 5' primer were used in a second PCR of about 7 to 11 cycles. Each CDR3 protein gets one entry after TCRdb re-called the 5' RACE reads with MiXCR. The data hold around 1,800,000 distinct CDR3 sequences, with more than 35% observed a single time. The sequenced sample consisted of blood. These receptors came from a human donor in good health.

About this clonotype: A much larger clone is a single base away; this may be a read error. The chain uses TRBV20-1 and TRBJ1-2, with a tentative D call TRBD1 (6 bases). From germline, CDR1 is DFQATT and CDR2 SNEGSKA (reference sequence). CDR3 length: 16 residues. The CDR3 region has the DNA TGCAGTGCTGGAGATCTAGGGCAGGGGCCGCGGGATGGCTACACCTTC. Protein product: CSAGDLGQGPRDGYTF.

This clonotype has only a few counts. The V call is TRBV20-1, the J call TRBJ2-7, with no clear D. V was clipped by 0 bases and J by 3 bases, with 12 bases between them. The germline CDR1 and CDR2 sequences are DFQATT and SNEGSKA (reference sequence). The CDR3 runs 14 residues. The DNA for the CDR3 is TGCAGTGCTAGAGATCCCCAGGCGAGCTACGAGCAGTACTTC. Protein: CSARDPQASYEQYF.

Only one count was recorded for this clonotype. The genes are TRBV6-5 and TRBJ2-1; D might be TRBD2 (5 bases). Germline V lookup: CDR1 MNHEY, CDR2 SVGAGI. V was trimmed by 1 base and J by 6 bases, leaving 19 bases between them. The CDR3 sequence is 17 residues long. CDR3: CASSYFYTTGFLNEQFF. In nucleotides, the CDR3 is TGTGCCAGCAGTTACTTTTATACGACGGGGTTCCTCAATGAGCAGTTCTTC.

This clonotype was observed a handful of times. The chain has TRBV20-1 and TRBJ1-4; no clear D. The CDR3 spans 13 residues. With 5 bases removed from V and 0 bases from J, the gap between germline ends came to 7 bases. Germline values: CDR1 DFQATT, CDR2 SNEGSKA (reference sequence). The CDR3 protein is CSAPEATNEKLFF. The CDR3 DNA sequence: TGCAGTGCTCCAGAGGCAACTAATGAAAAACTGTTTTTT.

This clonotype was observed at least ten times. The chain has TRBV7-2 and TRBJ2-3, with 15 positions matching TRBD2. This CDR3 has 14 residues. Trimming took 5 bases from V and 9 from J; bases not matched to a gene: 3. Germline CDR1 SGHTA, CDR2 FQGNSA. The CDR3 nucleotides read TGTGCCAGCAGCCAGGGACTAGCGGGGGGCACGCAGTATTTT. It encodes CASSQGLAGGTQYF.

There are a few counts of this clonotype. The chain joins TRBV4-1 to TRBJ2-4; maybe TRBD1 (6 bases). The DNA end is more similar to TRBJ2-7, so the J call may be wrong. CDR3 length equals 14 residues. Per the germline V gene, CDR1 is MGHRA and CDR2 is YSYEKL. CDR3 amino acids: CASSPRDTWDEQYF. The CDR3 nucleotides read TGCGCCAGCAGCCCTCGGGACACCTGGGACGAGCAGTACTTC.

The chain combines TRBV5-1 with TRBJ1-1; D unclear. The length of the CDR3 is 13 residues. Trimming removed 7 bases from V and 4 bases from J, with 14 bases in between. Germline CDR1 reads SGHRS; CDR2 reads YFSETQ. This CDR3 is CASVSMSGTEAFF. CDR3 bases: TGCGCCAGCGTTTCCATGTCGGGCACTGAAGCTTTCTTT.

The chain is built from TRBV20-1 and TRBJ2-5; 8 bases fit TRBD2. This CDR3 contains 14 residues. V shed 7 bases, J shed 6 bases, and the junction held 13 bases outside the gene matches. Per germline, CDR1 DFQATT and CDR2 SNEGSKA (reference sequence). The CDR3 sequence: CSGGSSGDRKTQYF. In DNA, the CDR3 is TGCAGTGGGGGGAGTAGCGGGGACCGAAAGACCCAGTACTTC.

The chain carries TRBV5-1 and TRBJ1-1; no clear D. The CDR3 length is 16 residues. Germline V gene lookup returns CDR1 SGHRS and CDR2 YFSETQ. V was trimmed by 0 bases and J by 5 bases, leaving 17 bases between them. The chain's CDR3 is CASSLGVIGSGTEAFF. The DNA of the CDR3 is TGCGCCAGCAGCTTGGGTGTTATAGGGAGCGGGACTGAAGCTTTCTTT. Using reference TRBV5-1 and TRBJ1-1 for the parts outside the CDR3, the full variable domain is KAGVTQTPRYLIKTRGQQVTLSCSPISGHRSVSWYQQTPGQGLQFLFEYFSETQRNKGNFPGRFSGRQFSNSRSEMNVSTLELGDSALYLCASSLGVIGSGTEAFFGQGTRLTVV.

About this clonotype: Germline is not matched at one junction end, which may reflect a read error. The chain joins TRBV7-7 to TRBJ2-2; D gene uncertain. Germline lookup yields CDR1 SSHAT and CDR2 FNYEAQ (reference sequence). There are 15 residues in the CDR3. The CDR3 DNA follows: TGTGCTAGCAGCTCGAGGTCGGGGAACACCGGGGAGCTGTTTTTT. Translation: CASSSRSGNTGELFF. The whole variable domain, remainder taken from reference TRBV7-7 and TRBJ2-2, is GAGVSQSPRYKVTKRGQDVTLRCDPISSHATLYWYQQALGQGPEFLTYFNYEAQPDKSGLPSDRFSAERPEGSISTLTIQRTEQRDSAMYRCASSSRSGNTGELFFGEGSRLTVL.

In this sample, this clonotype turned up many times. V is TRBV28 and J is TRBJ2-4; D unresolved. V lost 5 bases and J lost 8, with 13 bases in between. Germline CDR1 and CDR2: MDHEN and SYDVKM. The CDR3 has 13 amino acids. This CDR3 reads CASSTANRDIQYF. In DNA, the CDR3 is TGTGCCAGCAGTACCGCCAACCGGGACATTCAGTACTTC.

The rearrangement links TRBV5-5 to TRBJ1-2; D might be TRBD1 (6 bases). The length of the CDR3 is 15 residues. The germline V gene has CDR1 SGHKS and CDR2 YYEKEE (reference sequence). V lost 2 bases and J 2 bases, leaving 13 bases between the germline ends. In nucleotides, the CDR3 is TGTGCCAGCAGCTTTTGGCAGGGGATCAACTATGGCTACACCTTC. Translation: CASSFWQGINYGYTF.

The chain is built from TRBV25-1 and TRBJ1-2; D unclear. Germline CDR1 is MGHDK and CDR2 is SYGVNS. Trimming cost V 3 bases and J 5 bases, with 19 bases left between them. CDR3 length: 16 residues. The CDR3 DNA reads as TGTGCCAGCAGTGACGCGGGAAGGAAAGGGTCTTATGGCTACACCTTC. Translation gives CASSDAGRKGSYGYTF.

The CDR3 reads CASTPHGRGGSSTDTQYF. For the CDR3, the DNA is TGTGCCAGCACCCCCCACGGTCGGGGCGGGTCGAGCACAGATACGCAGTATTTT. V usage is TRBV7-2 and J usage is TRBJ2-3; D possibly uses TRBD1 or TRBD2 (5 bases each). V dropped 7 bases and J dropped 0 bases, with 23 bases sitting between them. The V gene's germline CDR1 is SGHTA and CDR2 FQGNSA. CDR3 length equals 18 residues.

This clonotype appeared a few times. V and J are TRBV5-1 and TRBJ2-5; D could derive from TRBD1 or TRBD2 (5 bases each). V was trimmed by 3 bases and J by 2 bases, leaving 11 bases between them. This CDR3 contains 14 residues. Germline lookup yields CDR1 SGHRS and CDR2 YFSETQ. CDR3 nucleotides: TGCGCCAGCAGCTGGGGCGGGCAGCAAGAGACCCAGTACTTC. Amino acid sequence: CASSWGGQQETQYF.

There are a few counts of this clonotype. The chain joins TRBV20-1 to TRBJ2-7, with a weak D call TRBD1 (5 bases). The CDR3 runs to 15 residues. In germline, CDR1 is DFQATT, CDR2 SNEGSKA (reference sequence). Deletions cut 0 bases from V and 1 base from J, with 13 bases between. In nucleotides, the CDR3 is TGCAGTGCTAGAGAACGCCAGGGCAGATCCTACGAGCAGTACTTC. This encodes CSARERQGRSYEQYF.

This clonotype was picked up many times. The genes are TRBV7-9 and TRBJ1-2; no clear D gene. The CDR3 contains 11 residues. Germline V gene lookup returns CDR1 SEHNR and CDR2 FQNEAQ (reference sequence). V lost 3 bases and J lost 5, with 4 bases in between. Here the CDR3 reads CASSLAYGYTF. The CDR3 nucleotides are TGTGCCAGCAGCTTGGCTTATGGCTACACCTTC.